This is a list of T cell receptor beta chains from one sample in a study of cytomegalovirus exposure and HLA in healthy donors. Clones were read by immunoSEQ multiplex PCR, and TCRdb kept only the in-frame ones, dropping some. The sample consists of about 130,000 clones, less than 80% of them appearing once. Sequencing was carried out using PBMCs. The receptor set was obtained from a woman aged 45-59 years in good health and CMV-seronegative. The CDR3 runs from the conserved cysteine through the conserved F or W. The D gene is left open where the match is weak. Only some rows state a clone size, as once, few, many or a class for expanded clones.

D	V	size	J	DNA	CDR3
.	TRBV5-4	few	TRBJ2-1	TGTGCCAGCAGCCAGGACAGTAGCTCCTACAATGAGCAGTTCTTC	CASSQDSSSYNEQFF
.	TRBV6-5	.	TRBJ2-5	TGTGCCAGCAGTTACGGGGGGGAGACCCAGTACTTC	CASSYGGETQYF
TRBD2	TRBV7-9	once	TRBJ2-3	TGTTCCAGCAGCCGCGGGACTAGCGGGGGGTACACAGATACGCAGTATTTT	CSSSRGTSGGYTDTQYF
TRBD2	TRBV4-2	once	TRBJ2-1	TGTGCCAGCAGCCAAGAAGGCGGGAGAGCTGACAATGAGCAGTTCTTC	CASSQEGGRADNEQFF
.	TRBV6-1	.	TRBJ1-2	TGTGCCAGCAGTCCGATCCAGGGGCTGTGGGGCTACACCTTC	CASSPIQGLWGYTF
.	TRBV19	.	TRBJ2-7	TGTGCCAGTAGTGGGCCCGGGGAAGTGGCCTACGAGCAGTACTTC	CASSGPGEVAYEQYF
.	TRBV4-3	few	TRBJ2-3	TGCGCCAGCAGCCGCGGATCCTCCGACACAGATACGCAGTATTTT	CASSRGSSDTDTQYF
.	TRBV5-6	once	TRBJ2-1	TGTGCCAGCAGCTCCCCCCTTCCCCGAGCGGAAGCTTACAATGAGCAGTTCTTC	CASSSPLPRAEAYNEQFF
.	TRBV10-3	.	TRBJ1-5	TGTGCCATCAGTGAGTCCAACAGGGTCCAGCCCCAGCATTTT	CAISESNRVQPQHF
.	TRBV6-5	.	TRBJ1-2	TGTGCCAGCAGTTACCTGGGGGGAGGTGGCTACACCTTC	CASSYLGGGGYTF
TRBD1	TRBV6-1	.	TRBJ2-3	TGTGCCAGCAGTGTGGGACAGGGCCCCACAGATACGCAGTATTTT	CASSVGQGPTDTQYF
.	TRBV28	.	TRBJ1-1	TGTGCCAGCAGTTTATTAGTGATGAACACTGAAGCTTTCTTT	CASSLLVMNTEAFF
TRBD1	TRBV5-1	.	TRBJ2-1	TGCGCCAGCAGATACCGGGACAGCCCCTACAATGAGCAGTTCTTC	CASRYRDSPYNEQFF
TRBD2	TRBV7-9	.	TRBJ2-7	TGTGCCAGCAGCTTAAGTGGCGGGAGGGCCTTTGACGAGCAGTACTTC	CASSLSGGRAFDEQYF
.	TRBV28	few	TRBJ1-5	TGTGCCAGCAGTTTTCAGAAAACTAGCAATCAGCCCCAGCATTTT	CASSFQKTSNQPQHF
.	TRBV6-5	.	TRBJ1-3	TGTGCCAGCAGTTACTCGACTTCTGGAAACACCATATATTTT	CASSYSTSGNTIYF